A single sample gave rise to the 31 T cell receptor beta chains below, sequenced in a study of shared clonotypes between healthy human individuals. The assay was immunoSEQ multiplex PCR, and TCRdb's table has in-frame clones only and misses some. Of under 1 million clones listed, over 90% are singletons. Naive CD8 populations comprised CD45RO-negative cells positively selected for CCR7, excluding terminally differentiated effector memory CD45RA+ cells. The sample comprised naive CD8+ T cells sorted from blood. The receptor source for this set is a man younger than 45 in good health.

The rearrangement joins TRBV19 to TRBJ2-3; 11 nucleotides align to TRBD2. The CDR3 is made up of 17 amino acids. Unmatched junction bases numbered 5, after V lost 0 bases and J lost 3 bases. The V gene's germline CDR1 is LNHDA and CDR2 SQIVND (reference sequence). CDR3 sequence: CASSIDTSGRATDTQYF. CDR3 DNA: TGTGCCAGTAGTATAGACACTAGCGGGAGAGCGACAGATACGCAGTATTTT.

This sequence joins TRBV9 and TRBJ2-7, with 12 positions matching TRBD2. V trimming: 2 bases; J trimming: 2 bases; junction bases outside the gene matches: 17. The germline gives CDR1 SGDLS, CDR2 YYNGEE. This CDR3 region has 20 residues. The CDR3 spells CASSVSPQLTSSGRAYEQYF. The CDR3, as DNA: TGTGCCAGCAGCGTGAGCCCGCAACTCACCTCTAGCGGGAGGGCCTACGAGCAGTACTTC.

V is TRBV25-1 and J is TRBJ2-3; D is possibly TRBD2 (5 bases). The V gene's germline CDR1 is MGHDK and CDR2 SYGVNS. Trimming pared 2 bases from V and 4 bases from J, leaving 13 bases between. The CDR3 is 15 residues long. The CDR3 coding sequence is TGTGCCAGCAGTGAACTGGAGGATTTCGCAGATACGCAGTATTTT. Its protein is CASSELEDFADTQYF.

The chain combines TRBV7-6 with TRBJ2-1; 12 positions match TRBD2. The length of the CDR3 is 20 residues. The germline gives CDR1 SGHVS, CDR2 FNYEAQ. With 3 bases clipped from V and 6 bases from J, the junction kept 18 bases outside the gene matches. CDR3 sequence (DNA): TGTGCCAGCAGCTTGCCCAGGGACAGGGTGACTAGCGGGAGATCCAATGAGCAGTTCTTC. Protein sequence: CASSLPRDRVTSGRSNEQFF.

This chain joins TRBV7-6 and TRBJ1-1; the D is unclear. The CDR3 contains 14 residues. The germline V and J ends were trimmed by 2 bases and 2 bases, with 9 bases remaining between them. Per germline, CDR1 SGHVS and CDR2 FNYEAQ. CDR3 sequence reads: CASSLFPGNTEAFF. Written as DNA, the CDR3 is TGTGCCAGCAGCTTATTCCCAGGTAACACTGAAGCTTTCTTT. The full variable domain, completed using reference TRBV7-6 and TRBJ1-1, is GAGVSQSPRYKVTKRGQDVALRCDPISGHVSLYWYRQALGQGPEFLTYFNYEAQQDKSGLPNDRFSAERPEGSISTLTIQRTEQRDSAMYRCASSLFPGNTEAFFGQGTRLTVV.

The chain is built from TRBV7-9 and TRBJ2-7, with D possibly being TRBD1 (5 bases). The CDR3 is 12 residues long. V was trimmed by 9 bases and J by 3 bases, leaving 12 bases between them. Looked up from germline, CDR1 is SEHNR and CDR2 is FQNEAQ (reference sequence). CDR3: CASEGQFYEQYF. As DNA, the CDR3 is TGTGCCAGTGAAGGACAATTCTACGAGCAGTACTTC.

Comment on this clone: Other DNA sequences in the same sample also yield this CDR3. V usage is TRBV27 and J usage is TRBJ2-1, with D unclear. The CDR3 spans 14 residues. V dropped 8 bases and J dropped 0 bases, with 11 bases sitting between them. The germline V gene encodes CDR1 MNHEY and CDR2 SMNVEV (reference sequence). In DNA form, the CDR3 reads TGTGCCAGCTCCGGCGGTAGCTCCTACAATGAGCAGTTCTTC. Encoded protein: CASSGGSSYNEQFF.

This clone was found a few times. A read error may produce the germline difference seen at one junction end. This rearrangement joins TRBV9 to TRBJ1-2, with D possibly matching TRBD1 (5 bases). Germline CDR1 and CDR2: SGDLS and YYNGEE. This CDR3 contains 11 residues. The CDR3 loop is CASSPQGHPDF. In DNA, the CDR3 is TGTGCCAGCAGCCCCCAGGGCCACCCGGACTTC. Using reference TRBV9 and TRBJ1-2 for the parts outside the CDR3, the full variable domain is DSGVTQTPKHLITATGQRVTLRCSPRSGDLSVYWYQQSLDQGLQFLIQYYNGEERAKGNILERFSAQQFPDLHSELNLSSLELGDSALYFCASSPQGHPDFGSGTRLTVV.

J is TRBJ2-3 and V is TRBV5-1, with D maybe TRBD2 (5 bases). Trimming shortened V by 0 bases and J by 0 bases, and 14 bases separated the two germline ends. The germline CDR1 and CDR2 sequences are SGHRS and YFSETQ. The CDR3 runs 17 residues. The CDR3 loop is CASSLVLGLPSTDTQYF. As DNA, the CDR3 is TGCGCCAGCAGCTTGGTTCTAGGACTGCCTAGCACAGATACGCAGTATTTT. Full variable domain (remainder filled in from reference TRBV5-1 and TRBJ2-3): KAGVTQTPRYLIKTRGQQVTLSCSPISGHRSVSWYQQTPGQGLQFLFEYFSETQRNKGNFPGRFSGRQFSNSRSEMNVSTLELGDSALYLCASSLVLGLPSTDTQYFGPGTRLTVL.

A note on this clone: The identical CDR3 is also encoded by other nucleotide sequences in the sample. This rearrangement joins TRBV28 to TRBJ2-7; 7 bases line up with TRBD2. CDR3 length: 14 amino acids. Germline-derived CDR1 and CDR2 are MDHEN and SYDVKM. With 3 bases clipped from V and 2 bases from J, the junction kept 4 bases outside the gene matches. CDR3 protein: CASSLGLAAYEQYF. The CDR3 DNA follows: TGTGCCAGCAGTTTGGGCCTAGCGGCCTACGAGCAGTACTTC.

Only a few counts were recorded for this clone. The rearrangement uses TRBV29-1 and TRBJ2-7; TRBD1 matches at 11 bases. Germline lookup yields CDR1 SQVTM and CDR2 ANQGSEA. CDR3 length equals 14 residues. J was trimmed by 3 bases and V by 1 base; bases with no gene match: 2. CDR3 sequence (DNA): TGCAGCGTTGAAGCCGGGACAGGGGGCTACGAGCAGTACTTC. Translated, it gives CSVEAGTGGYEQYF.

In this sample, this clone turned up once. V and J are TRBV6-5 and TRBJ1-4; 7 bases agree with TRBD1. The V segment lost 2 bases and the J segment 0 bases; nucleotides outside the gene matches: 3. CDR1 and CDR2 from the germline V gene are MNHEY and SVGAGI. The CDR3 loop spans 16 amino acids. The DNA for the CDR3 is TGTGCCAGCAGTTACGGGCAGGGGGCAACTAATGAAAAACTGTTTTTT. Residues: CASSYGQGATNEKLFF.

The chain uses TRBV5-1 and TRBJ2-7; TRBD1 aligns across 8 bases. The V and J ends lost 0 bases and 5 bases, in that order; junction bases with no gene match: 7. Germline V gives CDR1 SGHRS, CDR2 YFSETQ. The CDR3 totals 15 residues. CDR3 residues: CASSLGWQGAHEQYF. In DNA, the CDR3 is TGCGCCAGCAGCTTGGGATGGCAGGGGGCCCACGAGCAGTACTTC.

The J gene is TRBJ2-3, the V gene TRBV28; 15 bases fit TRBD2. CDR3 length: 19 residues. CDR1 and CDR2 from the germline V gene are MDHEN and SYDVKM. V was clipped by 1 base and J by 6 bases; unmatched bases: 11. The CDR3 sequence is CASSLSFGGLAGGPDTQYF. In nucleotides, the CDR3 is TGTGCCAGCAGTTTATCATTTGGGGGACTAGCGGGAGGCCCGGATACGCAGTATTTT.

The chain has TRBV27 and TRBJ2-3; perhaps TRBD1 as D (6 bases). Germline V gene data show CDR1 as MNHEY and CDR2 as SMNVEV (reference sequence). The CDR3 consists of 19 residues. V was trimmed by 1 base and J by 0 bases, leaving 20 bases between them. DNA of the CDR3: TGTGCCAGCAGTTTATACAGCTACTCAGGGGTTAGTAGCACAGATACGCAGTATTTT. Translation gives CASSLYSYSGVSSTDTQYF.

The chain has TRBV7-9 and TRBJ1-3; tentatively, D is TRBD1 (5 bases). V was cut by 5 bases and J by 0 bases, with 17 bases left in between. The CDR3 has 17 amino acids. Germline CDR1 SEHNR, CDR2 FQNEAQ (reference sequence). As DNA, the CDR3 is TGTGCCAGCAGCCCACTGAGGGGAAGGAGCTCTGGAAACACCATATATTTT. It is translated as CASSPLRGRSSGNTIYF.

This chain uses TRBV30 with TRBJ2-7; possible D gene TRBD2, 5 bases. The CDR3 runs to 15 residues. From germline, CDR1 is GTSNPN and CDR2 SVGIG (reference sequence). V lost 1 base and J 3 bases, leaving 16 bases between the germline ends. The CDR3: CAWSGSRGRNYEQYF. In DNA form, the CDR3 reads TGTGCCTGGAGTGGGTCTCGCGGGCGTAACTACGAGCAGTACTTC.

CDR3 coding DNA: TGTGCCAGCAGCTTAGGAGGGACAGGGGTCGGCTACGAGCAGTACTTC. It specifies CASSLGGTGVGYEQYF. This chain joins TRBV11-2 and TRBJ2-7; TRBD1 agrees at 10 bases. CDR1 and CDR2 (germline): SGHAT, FQNNGV. This CDR3 is 16 amino acids long. The V segment lost 1 base and the J segment 3 bases; nucleotides outside the gene matches: 6.

This rearrangement joins TRBV11-3 to TRBJ2-3; no firm D call. This CDR3 has 13 residues. Germline V gives CDR1 SGHNT, CDR2 YENEEA. V was cut by 3 bases and J by 4 bases, with 8 bases left in between. CDR3 region: CASSFGDPDTQYF. CDR3 DNA: TGTGCCAGCAGCTTTGGAGATCCAGATACGCAGTATTTT. Together with reference TRBV11-3 and TRBJ2-3, the CDR3 gives the full variable domain: EAGVVQSPRYKIIEKKQPVAFWCNPISGHNTLYWYLQNLGQGPELLIRYENEEAVDDSQLPKDRFSAERLKGVDSTLKIQPAELGDSAVYLCASSFGDPDTQYFGPGTRLTVL.

The rearrangement links TRBV5-1 to TRBJ2-7, with 8 nucleotides matching TRBD1. This CDR3 has 14 amino acids. With V trimmed by 5 bases and J by 5 bases, 9 bases remained unmatched. Germline V gives CDR1 SGHRS, CDR2 YFSETQ. CDR3 coding DNA: TGCGCCAGCAGATATGGACAGGGCGCCAACGAGCAGTACTTC. Protein product: CASRYGQGANEQYF. The entire variable domain, with the rest obtained from reference TRBV5-1 and TRBJ2-7, is as follows: KAGVTQTPRYLIKTRGQQVTLSCSPISGHRSVSWYQQTPGQGLQFLFEYFSETQRNKGNFPGRFSGRQFSNSRSEMNVSTLELGDSALYLCASRYGQGANEQYFGPGTRLTVT.

This clone has only one observation. The rearrangement links TRBV5-4 to TRBJ2-2, with D tentatively TRBD1 or TRBD2 (5 bases each). V gave up 5 bases and J gave up 11 bases, with 16 bases separating them. CDR1 is SGHNT and CDR2 is YYREEE in the germline V gene (reference sequence). This CDR3 region has 13 residues. DNA for the CDR3: TGTGCCAGCAGTACCCGGGACGGGTTCGAGCTGTTTTTT. This gives the protein CASSTRDGFELFF.

This chain uses TRBV7-2 with TRBJ2-7, with D uncertain. The CDR3 sequence is 15 residues long. Germline CDR1 is SGHTA and CDR2 is FQGNSA. V gave up 1 base and J gave up 4 bases, with 14 bases separating them. The CDR3 bases are TGTGCCAGCAGCTTAGGTCGTACGGCTCGATACGAGCAGTACTTC. Translated, it gives CASSLGRTARYEQYF.

This chain joins TRBV15 and TRBJ2-7, with TRBD1 as a possible D gene (5 bases). The CDR3 has 13 residues. The germline gives CDR1 LNHNV, CDR2 YYDKDF (reference sequence). V gave up 5 bases and J gave up 3 bases, with 11 bases separating them. For the CDR3, the DNA is TGTGCCACCAGCGGTGCCGGACACTACGAGCAGTACTTC. Translating it yields CATSGAGHYEQYF.

The rearrangement links TRBV27 to TRBJ1-5; no definite D call. Deletions cut 4 bases from V and 2 bases from J, with 9 bases between. This CDR3 has 14 amino acids. Per germline, CDR1 MNHEY and CDR2 SMNVEV (reference sequence). CDR3 residues: CASSSNSGNQPQHF. The CDR3 DNA reads TGTGCCAGCAGTTCAAACTCGGGCAATCAGCCCCAGCATTTT.

The chain carries TRBV7-6 and TRBJ2-7, with 7 bases matching TRBD2. V dropped 5 bases and J dropped 1; count of bases not matched to a gene: 8. This CDR3 contains 15 residues. CDR1 is SGHVS and CDR2 is FNYEAQ in the germline V gene. The CDR3 spells CASSQAGVGSYEQYF. In DNA form, the CDR3 reads TGTGCCAGCAGCCAGGCGGGAGTTGGATCCTACGAGCAGTACTTC. Drawing the rest from reference TRBV7-6 and TRBJ2-7, the complete variable domain is GAGVSQSPRYKVTKRGQDVALRCDPISGHVSLYWYRQALGQGPEFLTYFNYEAQQDKSGLPNDRFSAERPEGSISTLTIQRTEQRDSAMYRCASSQAGVGSYEQYFGPGTRLTVT.

V and J are TRBV5-1 and TRBJ2-7; a possible D gene is TRBD1 (6 bases). The germline CDR1 and CDR2 sequences are SGHRS and YFSETQ. The V end lost 3 bases, the J end lost 3 bases, and 10 bases lay between the germline ends. CDR3 length equals 13 residues. The CDR3 here is CASSSGVGYEQYF. The CDR3 nucleotides are TGCGCCAGCAGCTCAGGGGTGGGCTACGAGCAGTACTTC. The variable domain in full, with the rest retrieved from reference TRBV5-1 and TRBJ2-7, is KAGVTQTPRYLIKTRGQQVTLSCSPISGHRSVSWYQQTPGQGLQFLFEYFSETQRNKGNFPGRFSGRQFSNSRSEMNVSTLELGDSALYLCASSSGVGYEQYFGPGTRLTVT.

The rearrangement joins TRBV6-1 to TRBJ2-7; TRBD1 agrees at 7 bases. V was clipped by 3 bases and J by 4 bases; unmatched bases: 9. Germline lookup yields CDR1 MNHNS and CDR2 SASEGT. CDR3 length: 15 residues. CDR3 DNA: TGTGCCAGCAGTGAGTGGGACAGTCTCGATTACGAGCAGTACTTC. Translation: CASSEWDSLDYEQYF.

The CDR3 region has the DNA TGTGCCAGCACTGCCAGCATGAACACTGAAGCTTTCTTT. It translates to CASTASMNTEAFF. The rearrangement joins TRBV5-4 to TRBJ1-1; D is unresolved. Trimming removed 6 bases at V and 0 bases at J, with 9 bases between. CDR1 and CDR2 (germline): SGHNT, YYREEE (reference sequence). The CDR3 length is 13 residues.

A single count supports this clone. The V and J genes are TRBV15 and TRBJ2-7; maybe TRBD2 (5 bases). V shed 1 base and J shed 0 bases, with 10 bases lying between them. In germline, CDR1 is LNHNV, CDR2 YYDKDF (reference sequence). The CDR3 totals 15 residues. CDR3 in DNA: TGTGCCACCAGCAGAGTTCCCGGGATCTCCTACGAGCAGTACTTC. The encoded protein is CATSRVPGISYEQYF.

The chain couples TRBV14 to TRBJ2-5, with D maybe TRBD2 (6 bases). This CDR3 comprises 15 residues. The germline CDR1 and CDR2 sequences are SGHDN and FVKESK. Trimming removed 4 bases from V and 4 bases from J, with 16 bases in between. CDR3 sequence reads: CASSLLAELGETQYF. CDR3 DNA: TGTGCCAGCAGCCTCTTAGCGGAGCTGGGAGAGACCCAGTACTTC.

The genes are TRBV7-9 and TRBJ2-4; a weak D match, TRBD2 (7 bases). Germline CDR1 SEHNR, CDR2 FQNEAQ (reference sequence). Deletions cut 5 bases from V and 1 base from J, with 21 bases between. The CDR3 is made up of 18 amino acids. In nucleotides, the CDR3 is TGTGCCAGCAGCGCCCCCGGGGGGCGAGAAGGGGCCAAAAACATTCAGTACTTC. It codes for CASSAPGGREGAKNIQYF.